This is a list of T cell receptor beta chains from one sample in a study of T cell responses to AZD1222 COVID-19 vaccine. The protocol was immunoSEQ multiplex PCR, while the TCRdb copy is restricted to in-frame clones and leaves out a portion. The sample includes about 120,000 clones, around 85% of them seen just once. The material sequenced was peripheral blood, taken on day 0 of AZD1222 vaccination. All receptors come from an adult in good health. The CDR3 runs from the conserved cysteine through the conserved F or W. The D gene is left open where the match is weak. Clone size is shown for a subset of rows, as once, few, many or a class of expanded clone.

CDR3: CASSPGGGTLRGELFF
DNA: TGTGCCAGCAGCCCCGGGGGTGGGACATTACGCGGGGAGCTGTTTTTT
J: TRBJ2-2
D: .
V: TRBV5-4
size: few

CDR3: CASSPGREHPYEQYF
DNA: TGCGCCAGCAGCCCGGGGAGGGAGCATCCCTACGAGCAGTACTTC
J: TRBJ2-7
D: TRBD2
V: TRBV5-1
size: .

CDR3: CASTGAGAKNIQYF
DNA: TGTGCCAGCACCGGGGCGGGCGCCAAAAACATTCAGTACTTC
J: TRBJ2-4
D: .
V: TRBV6-5
size: once

CDR3: CASSFPGAGNTEAFF
DNA: TGTGCCAGCAGCTTCCCCGGGGCGGGGAACACTGAAGCTTTCTTT
J: TRBJ1-1
D: .
V: TRBV11-1
size: .

CDR3: CASSPLAGERFF
DNA: TGTGCCAGCAGCCCCCTAGCGGGAGAACGGTTCTTC
J: TRBJ2-1
D: TRBD2
V: TRBV7-9
size: few

CDR3: CASSPGQPYGYTF
DNA: TGTGCCAGCAGTCCGGGACAGCCCTACGGCTACACCTTC
J: TRBJ1-2
D: TRBD1
V: TRBV25-1
size: .

CDR3: CASSPGLAGGSDTQYF
DNA: TGTGCCAGCAGTCCGGGACTAGCGGGAGGATCGGATACGCAGTATTTT
J: TRBJ2-3
D: TRBD2
V: TRBV25-1
size: .

CDR3: CASSQDGAGGGTDTQYF
DNA: TGCGCCAGCAGCCAAGATGGAGCGGGAGGGGGCACAGATACGCAGTATTTT
J: TRBJ2-3
D: TRBD2
V: TRBV4-1
size: .

CDR3: CASSLDRVRSNQPQHF
DNA: TGTGCCAGCAGCTTAGATAGGGTTAGGAGCAATCAGCCCCAGCATTTT
J: TRBJ1-5
D: .
V: TRBV7-8
size: .

CDR3: CASSGPGTGRHGYTF
DNA: TGTGCCAGCAGCGGTCCCGGGACAGGGCGACATGGCTACACCTTC
J: TRBJ1-2
D: TRBD1
V: TRBV5-4
size: .

CDR3: CASSPQSLTSTDTQYF
DNA: TGCGCCAGCAGCCCCCAATCCCTAACTAGCACAGATACGCAGTATTTT
J: TRBJ2-3
D: .
V: TRBV4-1
size: .

CDR3: CASSQDPAGTVEAFF
DNA: TGCGCCAGCAGCCAAGATCCTGCAGGGACAGTTGAAGCTTTCTTT
J: TRBJ1-1
D: TRBD1
V: TRBV4-1
size: .

CDR3: CASSRETDSAGELFF
DNA: TGTGCCAGCAGCCGAGAAACCGACAGCGCCGGGGAGCTGTTTTTT
J: TRBJ2-2
D: .
V: TRBV3-1/TRBV3-2
size: .

CDR3: CASSLWAGGSTGELFF
DNA: TGTGCCAGCAGCTTATGGGCGGGAGGAAGCACCGGGGAGCTGTTTTTT
J: TRBJ2-2
D: TRBD2
V: TRBV11-1
size: .

CDR3: CASSPTSGETQYF
DNA: TGTGCCAGCTCACCGACCTCAGGAGAGACCCAGTACTTC
J: TRBJ2-5
D: .
V: TRBV18
size: .

CDR3: CASSVDRLTGEKLFF
DNA: TGCGCCAGCAGCGTGGACAGGTTAACCGGTGAAAAACTGTTTTTT
J: TRBJ1-4
D: TRBD1
V: TRBV5-1
size: .

CDR3: CASSSSGVGEQFF
DNA: TGTGCCAGCAGCTCCAGTGGCGTAGGTGAGCAGTTCTTC
J: TRBJ2-1
D: .
V: TRBV21-1
size: .

CDR3: CAWSRGAGEKLFF
DNA: TGTGCCTGGAGTCGGGGGGCAGGTGAAAAACTGTTTTTT
J: TRBJ1-4
D: .
V: TRBV30
size: .

CDR3: CASTEGGPSTVYTF
DNA: TGTGCCAGCACCGAGGGGGGACCGTCGACAGTCTACACCTTC
J: TRBJ1-2
D: .
V: TRBV28
size: .

CDR3: CASSLQGYGYTF
DNA: TGCGCCAGCAGCTTGCAGGGTTATGGCTACACCTTC
J: TRBJ1-2
D: .
V: TRBV5-1
size: once

CDR3: CASFPGTRGDTQYF
DNA: TGTGCCAGCTTCCCCGGGACTAGAGGAGATACGCAGTATTTT
J: TRBJ2-3
D: TRBD2
V: TRBV28
size: few

CDR3: CASSLPANIEQFF
DNA: TGTGCCAGCAGTTTACCCGCAAACATCGAGCAGTTCTTC
J: TRBJ2-1
D: .
V: TRBV28
size: .

CDR3: CASSPPAGPGNTIYF
DNA: TGTGCCAGCAGCCCCCCGGCGGGCCCTGGAAACACCATATATTTT
J: TRBJ1-3
D: .
V: TRBV28
size: .

CDR3: CASSERVAGAYEQYF
DNA: TGTGCCAGCAGTGAACGAGTAGCGGGAGCCTACGAGCAGTACTTC
J: TRBJ2-7
D: TRBD2
V: TRBV2
size: once

CDR3: CASSAAISPYEQYF
DNA: TGTGCCAGCAGCGCCGCCATATCGCCCTACGAGCAGTACTTC
J: TRBJ2-7
D: .
V: TRBV25-1
size: .

CDR3: CASSADRGDEQYF
DNA: TGTGCCAGCAGTGCTGACAGGGGGGACGAGCAGTACTTC
J: TRBJ2-7
D: TRBD1
V: TRBV6-4
size: .

CDR3: CASSRWGENTIYF
DNA: TGTGCCAGCAGCCGCTGGGGAGAAAACACCATATATTTT
J: TRBJ1-3
D: .
V: TRBV3-1/TRBV3-2
size: .

CDR3: CASLLGGSGKFYGYTF
DNA: TGTGCCAGCCTCTTGGGTGGGTCAGGGAAGTTCTATGGCTACACCTTC
J: TRBJ1-2
D: .
V: TRBV28
size: .

CDR3: CASSLADPRQPQHF
DNA: TGTGCCAGCAGCTTAGCAGATCCGAGACAGCCCCAGCATTTT
J: TRBJ1-5
D: .
V: TRBV7-9
size: .

CDR3: CASRVAAGMNTEAFF
DNA: TGTGCCAGCAGAGTGGCGGCAGGAATGAACACTGAAGCTTTCTTT
J: TRBJ1-1
D: .
V: TRBV7-3
size: .

CDR3: CASSQQGAQSGANVLTF
DNA: TGCGCCAGCAGCCAACAGGGGGCGCAAAGTGGGGCCAACGTCCTGACTTTC
J: TRBJ2-6
D: TRBD1
V: TRBV4-1
size: .

CDR3: CASSPGGGDTEAFF
DNA: TGTGCCAGCAGCCCCGGGGGAGGGGACACTGAAGCTTTCTTT
J: TRBJ1-1
D: .
V: TRBV7-3
size: .

CDR3: CASSVDSGTEAFF
DNA: TGTGCCAGCAGCGTTGACAGTGGCACTGAAGCTTTCTTT
J: TRBJ1-1
D: .
V: TRBV6-4
size: .

CDR3: CASSGQGSQPQHF
DNA: TGTGCCAGCAGCGGACAGGGGAGTCAGCCCCAGCATTTT
J: TRBJ1-5
D: TRBD1
V: TRBV28
size: .

CDR3: CSVVSDSGNIQYF
DNA: TGCAGCGTGGTAAGCGATTCGGGAAACATTCAGTACTTC
J: TRBJ2-4
D: .
V: TRBV29-1
size: .

CDR3: CASQALGTEAFF
DNA: TGTGCCAGCCAGGCCCTCGGCACTGAAGCTTTCTTT
J: TRBJ1-1
D: .
V: TRBV5-4
size: .

CDR3: CASRGAGQPNEKLFF
DNA: TGTGCCAGCAGGGGGGCGGGACAGCCTAATGAAAAACTGTTTTTT
J: TRBJ1-4
D: TRBD1
V: TRBV2
size: once

CDR3: CASSLDPSGGRGEQFF
DNA: TGTGCCAGCAGCTTAGATCCGAGTGGCGGGAGAGGCGAGCAGTTCTTC
J: TRBJ2-1
D: TRBD2
V: TRBV11-2
size: once

CDR3: CALDRGRYEQYF
DNA: TGTGCCTTGGACAGGGGTAGATACGAGCAGTACTTC
J: TRBJ2-7
D: TRBD1
V: TRBV30
size: .

CDR3: CASSPLADGNTEAFF
DNA: TGTGCCAGCTCACCACTTGCGGACGGTAACACTGAAGCTTTCTTT
J: TRBJ1-1
D: .
V: TRBV18
size: .

CDR3: CASHSVEPLHF
DNA: TGTGCCAGCCATTCGGTGGAGCCCCTCCACTTT
J: TRBJ1-6
D: .
V: TRBV6-5
size: .

CDR3: CASSARDRVNEKLFF
DNA: TGTGCCAGCAGTGCCCGGGACAGGGTAAATGAAAAACTGTTTTTT
J: TRBJ1-4
D: TRBD1
V: TRBV25-1
size: .

CDR3: CASSGDRGSRNQPQHF
DNA: TGTGCCAGTAGTGGGGACAGGGGAAGTCGCAATCAGCCCCAGCATTTT
J: TRBJ1-5
D: TRBD1
V: TRBV19
size: .

CDR3: CASTAGGNTGELFF
DNA: TGTGCCAGCACGGCAGGGGGAAACACCGGGGAGCTGTTTTTT
J: TRBJ2-2
D: TRBD1
V: TRBV28
size: .

CDR3: CASSLRGESSGNTIYF
DNA: TGTGCCAGCAGTTTGCGGGGGGAGAGCTCTGGAAACACCATATATTTT
J: TRBJ1-3
D: .
V: TRBV28
size: .

CDR3: CATSDTTEKLFF
DNA: TGTGCCACCAGTGATACAACGGAAAAACTGTTTTTT
J: TRBJ1-4
D: .
V: TRBV24-1
size: .

CDR3: CASSSWRQGRTDTQYF
DNA: TGTGCCAGCAGTTCGTGGCGACAGGGACGCACAGATACGCAGTATTTT
J: TRBJ2-3
D: TRBD1
V: TRBV7-8
size: .

CDR3: CASSLGPGIYGYTF
DNA: TGCGCCAGCAGCTTGGGCCCAGGGATATATGGCTACACCTTC
J: TRBJ1-2
D: .
V: TRBV5-1
size: .

CDR3: CASSAQGGAGADTQYF
DNA: TGTGCCAGCAGTGCTCAAGGAGGAGCGGGGGCAGATACGCAGTATTTT
J: TRBJ2-3
D: TRBD2
V: TRBV6-4
size: .